What follows describes a single TCR beta chain. Its antigen is not known. This entry belongs to a study of vaccination and CD4 T cells after COVID-19. Germline-derived CDR1 and CDR2 are LNHDA and SQIVND (reference sequence). Unmatched junction bases numbered 3, after V lost 3 bases and J lost 8 bases. CDR3 size: 13 residues. Cultured CD4+ T cell DNA underwent sequencing with the Oncomine TCR Beta short-read assay. Using the QIAamp micro DNA kit, genomic DNA was extracted from the CD4+ T cells that had been cultured. Using its own MiXCR run on the PCR reads, TCRdb lists one record per CDR3 protein. The sample records around 10,000 distinct CDR3 sequences, around 28% being singletons. The treatment here: approximately 11-day PBMC culture with coronavirus spike peptide pools or control peptides (ViraFEST assay). CD4+ T cells of the unexposed donor were collected before the COVID-19 pandemic (2011-2018).

Whole-study findings and limits: For convalescent patients, 304 of the 307 vaccine-specific clones analyzed were classified as spike mono-reactive.

This receptor was taken from a human donor in good health. This chain connects TRBV19 to TRBJ1-2; 10 bases are a match to TRBD1. Input material: CD4+ T cells from blood, cultured in vitro. CDR3 protein: CASSMGQGYGYTF. The CDR3 DNA is TGTGCCAGTAGTATGGGACAGGGGTACGGCTACACCTTC.